The clone carrying this T cell receptor (beta chain) has just a few counts. What it binds is not known. Relative to the germline gene, one junction end is altered; a read error may explain this. The CDR3 consists of 15 residues. Germline V gene lookup returns CDR1 SGHTA and CDR2 FQGTGA. This sample was taken from a study of beta chain features in type 1 diabetes. Whole-study results and caveats: Any role of HLA type in TCRB rearrangement remained unresolved here.

Expressed TCRB transcripts got sequenced, as all isolated RNA was reverse transcribed. Method: immunoSEQ multiplex PCR; TCRdb's copy keeps in-frame clones and lacks some. The top ten clones hold more than 0.045% of a sample with 400,000 to 550,000 clones, over 10% of them seen once. The sequence was collected from a woman between 18 and 29 years old in good health. The V call is TRBV7-3, the J call TRBJ2-1, with 7 bases that match TRBD2. Material for sequencing was naive CD4+ T cells from blood. CDR3 bases: TGTGCCAGCAGTTTAAGCGGGGTCTCCTACAATGAGCAGTTCTTC. Translating it yields CASSLSGVSYNEQFF.